This passage covers 29 T cell receptor beta chains from one sample sequenced in a study of sequential checkpoint blockade in melanoma. Specified treatment: randomized to nivolumab then ipilimumab (arm A) or the reverse (arm B). Here immunoSEQ multiplex PCR was the method, and the copy in TCRdb shows in-frame clones only, minus some. Here the sample spans around 20,000 clones, around 82% being singletons. Sequenced material: CD8+ T cells sorted from blood (inferred from file names), taken from a patient given nivolumab and ipilimumab in sequence. Receptor source: a human donor with melanoma.

The chain is built from TRBV18 and TRBJ1-2; TRBD1 matches 12 bases. After removal of 2 bases from V and 0 bases from J, the junction contained 4 bases not matched to a gene. This CDR3 region has 17 residues. Looked up from germline, CDR1 is KGHSH and CDR2 is LQKENI. CDR3 protein: CASSPEGQGASNYGYTF. As DNA, the CDR3 is TGTGCCAGCTCACCAGAGGGACAGGGGGCTTCTAACTATGGCTACACCTTC.

This chain links TRBV7-8 with TRBJ2-5, with 9 bases fitting TRBD2. Germline trimming cut 5 bases from V and 5 bases from J; bases unmatched to any gene: 6. The CDR3 covers 14 residues. The germline V gene encodes CDR1 SGHVS and CDR2 FQNEAQ. In nucleotides, the CDR3 is TGTGCCAGCAGCCCCTTTAGCGGGAGCGAGACCCAGTACTTC. The encoded protein is CASSPFSGSETQYF.

The chain links TRBV5-1 to TRBJ2-7; 7 bases fit TRBD1. V lost 3 bases to trimming and J lost 1 base; unmatched junction nucleotides: 1. CDR3 length equals 13 residues. Germline assignment: CDR1 SGHRS and CDR2 YFSETQ. CDR3 loop: CASSWDRSYEQYF. Here the CDR3 DNA reads TGCGCCAGCAGCTGGGACAGATCCTACGAGCAGTACTTC.

This chain uses TRBV10-3 with TRBJ1-2; D is ambiguous. Germline V gene sequence: CDR1 ENHRY, CDR2 SYGVKD. Trimming stripped 6 bases from V and 1 base from J, with 9 bases between. This CDR3 is built from 13 residues. CDR3 nucleotides: TGTGCCATCAGCTCCGGGAATAACTATGGCTACACCTTC. This sequence encodes CAISSGNNYGYTF.

The chain employs TRBV27 and TRBJ2-1; 9 nucleotides agree with TRBD2. J gave up 8 bases and V 3 bases, and 8 bases lay outside the gene matches. In germline, CDR1 is MNHEY, CDR2 SMNVEV (reference sequence). This CDR3 spans 15 amino acids. This chain's CDR3 is CASSLAGGPRDEQFF. In DNA form, the CDR3 reads TGTGCCAGCAGTTTGGCGGGAGGGCCTCGGGATGAGCAGTTCTTC.

About this clone: It is likely a read error: a sequence one base away is far more abundant. Other DNA sequences in the same sample also yield this CDR3. The CDR3 nucleotides read TGCGCCAGCAGCTTGGGCGGGGTCAGGGACGAGCAATACTTC. Translating it yields CASSLGGVRDEQYF. The chain links TRBV5-1 to TRBJ2-7; D possibly corresponds to TRBD2 (6 bases). This CDR3 is built from 14 residues. In germline, CDR1 is SGHRS, CDR2 YFSETQ.

This rearrangement joins TRBV2 to TRBJ2-5; 8 bases align to TRBD2. In germline, CDR1 is SNHLY, CDR2 FYNNEI. The CDR3 runs to 20 residues. The J segment lost 2 bases and the V segment lost 5 bases, leaving 22 bases of the junction unmatched. CDR3 loop: CASSTPRGAGSFGTQETQYF. CDR3 DNA: TGTGCCAGCAGTACCCCGCGGGGGGCTGGCTCTTTCGGGACTCAAGAGACCCAGTACTTC.

V usage is TRBV7-9 and J usage is TRBJ1-2; tentative D call: TRBD1 (6 bases). Trimming took 1 base from V and 3 from J, leaving 15 bases between them. This CDR3 has 16 amino acids. Germline lookup yields CDR1 SEHNR and CDR2 FQNEAQ (reference sequence). CDR3 protein: CASSLGGGSPDYGYTF. For the CDR3, the DNA is TGTGCCAGCAGCTTAGGTGGGGGCAGCCCCGACTATGGCTACACCTTC.

The CDR3 nucleotides are TGTGCCAGCTCACTACTAGCGGGAGTTGCCTACAATGAGCAGTTCTTC. This codes for CASSLLAGVAYNEQFF. The rearrangement joins TRBV18 to TRBJ2-1; 11 bases are a match to TRBD2. Germline CDR1 is KGHSH and CDR2 is LQKENI. The CDR3 consists of 16 residues. The V segment lost 4 bases and the J segment 2 bases; nucleotides outside the gene matches: 4.

The chain couples TRBV10-2 to TRBJ2-7; TRBD2 aligns across 7 bases. This CDR3 has 15 residues. Per the germline V gene, CDR1 is WSHSY and CDR2 is SAAADI. V was pared by 3 bases and J by 1 base, with 6 bases of the junction left unmatched. The CDR3 DNA sequence: TGCGCCAGCAGTGAAGGGTTTAGCGGGTCCTACGAGCAGTACTTC. This translates into CASSEGFSGSYEQYF.

The V and J genes are TRBV10-3 and TRBJ1-1; 8 nucleotides align to TRBD1. Germline V CDR1 and CDR2: ENHRY, SYGVKD. The CDR3 spans 13 residues. V gave up 5 bases and J gave up 6 bases; unmatched junction bases: 5. CDR3 region: CAISLSGGSEAFF. The CDR3 nucleotides read TGTGCCATCAGTCTTTCAGGGGGCTCTGAAGCTTTCTTT.

A few counts support this clone. The rearrangement joins TRBV28 to TRBJ2-5; tentatively, D is TRBD2 (6 bases). The CDR3 runs to 16 residues. V gave up 5 bases and J gave up 2 bases, with 18 bases separating them. From germline, CDR1 is MDHEN and CDR2 SYDVKM. The CDR3 sequence: CASSPRRGTTQETQYF. For the CDR3, the DNA is TGTGCCAGCAGTCCGCGGCGGGGAACGACTCAAGAGACCCAGTACTTC.

The CDR3 DNA reads as TGTGCCAGCTCACCAGTGACAGTCGGCGGGGAGCTGTTTTTT. This translates into CASSPVTVGGELFF. V is TRBV18 and J is TRBJ2-2; D is perhaps TRBD1 (5 bases). The CDR3 totals 14 residues. Germline loops: CDR1 KGHSH, CDR2 LQKENI. Trimming pared 2 bases from V and 7 bases from J, leaving 11 bases between.

This chain joins TRBV19 and TRBJ2-5; 8 nucleotides align to TRBD1. Trimming removed 4 bases from V and 1 base from J; junction bases left unmatched: 5. The CDR3 spans 15 residues. Germline V gene sequence: CDR1 LNHDA, CDR2 SQIVND (reference sequence). CDR3 protein: CASSTSTGAQETQYF. The CDR3 DNA sequence: TGTGCCAGTAGTACTTCGACAGGGGCCCAAGAGACCCAGTACTTC.

This clone was recorded only once. V and J are TRBV18 and TRBJ2-7; D unclear. This CDR3 is 14 amino acids long. Germline V gene sequence: CDR1 KGHSH, CDR2 LQKENI. V dropped 3 bases and J dropped 5 bases, with 14 bases sitting between them. As DNA, the CDR3 is TGTGCCAGCTCACCCGAAGCTAACTACAACGAGCAGTACTTC. Amino acid sequence: CASSPEANYNEQYF.

This clone was detected only a few times. The chain employs TRBV7-3 and TRBJ1-3; TRBD1 matches 8 bases. The CDR3 spans 16 residues. Germline CDR1 and CDR2: SGHTA and FQGTGA. V dropped 5 bases and J dropped 0; count of bases not matched to a gene: 6. The CDR3 DNA is TGTGCCAGCAGCGCCTTGGGGACAGGCTCTGGAAACACCATATATTTT. Amino acid sequence: CASSALGTGSGNTIYF.

This clone was observed a handful of times. The rearrangement uses TRBV7-8 and TRBJ1-1, with D possibly matching TRBD1 (5 bases). Trimming took off 6 bases at V and 3 bases at J, with 14 bases between the two ends. Germline V gene sequence: CDR1 SGHVS, CDR2 FQNEAQ. The CDR3 totals 14 residues. DNA for the CDR3: TGTGCCAGCAGAGCAGGGTATACGGACACTGAAGCTTTCTTT. This sequence encodes CASRAGYTDTEAFF. The full variable domain, in which reference TRBV7-8 and TRBJ1-1 provide the parts outside the CDR3, is GAGVSQSPRYKVAKRGQDVALRCDPISGHVSLFWYQQALGQGPEFLTYFQNEAQLDKSGLPSDRFFAERPEGSVSTLKIQRTQQEDSAVYLCASRAGYTDTEAFFGQGTRLTVV.

With regard to this clone: A junction end diverges from the germline sequence, so it may reflect a read error. The rearrangement joins TRBV7-7 to TRBJ1-3; TRBD1 matches 7 bases. The length of the CDR3 is 14 residues. Germline CDR1 is SSHAT and CDR2 is FNYEAQ (reference sequence). Here the CDR3 reads CASSSGTAGNTIYF. Here the CDR3 DNA reads TGTGCTAGCAGCTCCGGGACAGCTGGAAACACCATATATTTT.

The chain uses TRBV7-2 and TRBJ2-2; tentative D call: TRBD1 (6 bases). Germline V lookup: CDR1 SGHTA, CDR2 FQGNSA. This CDR3 has 15 residues. Trimming pared 4 bases from V and 5 bases from J, leaving 14 bases between. CDR3 residues: CASSSDRLGTGELFF. DNA of the CDR3: TGTGCCAGCAGCTCAGACAGGCTGGGAACCGGGGAGCTGTTTTTT.

The chain links TRBV28 to TRBJ2-1, with 10 bases that match TRBD1. The CDR3 totals 16 residues. The ends lost 5 bases at V and 6 bases at J; junction bases unmatched: 10. Germline CDR1 is MDHEN and CDR2 is SYDVKM. The CDR3 region has the DNA TGTGCCAGCAGTACCCCCGGGACAGGGGCCGTCAATGAGCAGTTCTTC. It encodes CASSTPGTGAVNEQFF.

This clone was recorded only once. The V gene is TRBV29-1, the J gene TRBJ1-2; weak D call: TRBD1 (6 bases). V lost 5 bases and J lost 8, with 27 bases in between. The CDR3 consists of 16 residues. CDR1 is SQVTM, CDR2 ANQGSEA, per germline. The CDR3 nucleotides are TGCAGCGTTTCGTATTTTTCGACAGGTGGCTTTTGGGGCTACACCTTC. Translating it yields CSVSYFSTGGFWGYTF.

The gene calls are TRBV19 and TRBJ1-1; 10 bases are shared with TRBD1. V gave up 3 bases and J gave up 2 bases; unmatched junction bases: 6. The CDR3 sequence is 16 residues long. Germline CDR1 LNHDA, CDR2 SQIVND (reference sequence). This CDR3 reads CASSIRTGGPNTEAFF. For the CDR3, the DNA is TGTGCCAGTAGTATCAGGACAGGGGGTCCCAACACTGAAGCTTTCTTT.

The DNA for the CDR3 is TGTGCCAGCTCACCTTTTGGCACGGTAGTCGCGGGCCCCGGGGAGCTGTTTTTT. This translates into CASSPFGTVVAGPGELFF. The chain joins TRBV18 to TRBJ2-2; a weak D match, TRBD2 (5 bases). V lost 3 bases to trimming and J lost 6 bases, with 23 bases between them. This CDR3 comprises 18 residues. CDR1 is KGHSH and CDR2 is LQKENI in the germline V gene.

The chain carries TRBV7-9 and TRBJ2-7; D unclear. The CDR3 length is 15 residues. Germline V gene lookup returns CDR1 SEHNR and CDR2 FQNEAQ (reference sequence). Trimming cost V 4 bases and J 2 bases, with 15 bases left between them. CDR3 coding DNA: TGTGCCAGCAGCTCCCGGCTGGGCGCTACCTACGAGCAGTACTTC. It encodes CASSSRLGATYEQYF.

This chain connects TRBV4-2 to TRBJ2-2; a possible D gene is TRBD2 (6 bases). V gave up 4 bases and J gave up 1 base, with 10 bases separating them. Germline CDR1 LGHNA, CDR2 YNFKEQ. The CDR3 is made up of 15 amino acids. The CDR3 DNA reads as TGTGCCAGCAGCCTGAATAGCGGGAACACCGGGGAGCTGTTTTTT. Protein sequence: CASSLNSGNTGELFF.

The gene calls are TRBV5-1 and TRBJ2-1; weak D call: TRBD1 (5 bases). Germline V gives CDR1 SGHRS, CDR2 YFSETQ. V lost 3 bases, J lost 4 bases, and 8 bases lay in between. The CDR3 is 13 residues long. CDR3 DNA sequence: TGCGCCAGCAGCTCACAGGAATACAATGAGCAGTTCTTC. It yields the protein CASSSQEYNEQFF.

This clone appeared a few times. This sequence joins TRBV14 and TRBJ2-1, with no clear D. The germline CDR1 and CDR2 sequences are SGHDN and FVKESK. The CDR3 length is 13 residues. V was shortened by 6 bases and J by 6 bases, with 12 bases between the two germline ends. The CDR3, as DNA: TGTGCCAGCAGACGAGGAGCTAGCAATGAGCAGTTCTTC. This encodes CASRRGASNEQFF.

The chain recombines TRBV29-1 with TRBJ1-5, with 7 bases matching TRBD1. V shed 4 bases, J shed 2 bases, and the junction held 5 bases outside the gene matches. CDR3 length equals 14 residues. In germline, CDR1 is SQVTM, CDR2 ANQGSEA. The CDR3 bases are TGCAGCGTTGGAACCGGGACAGGCAATCAGCCCCAGCATTTT. Amino acid sequence: CSVGTGTGNQPQHF.

For this clone: An end of the junction does not agree with germline; a read error may underlie this. This chain joins TRBV27 and TRBJ1-4, with 8 bases aligning to TRBD1. The CDR3 is 14 amino acids. The germline CDR1 and CDR2 sequences are MNHEY and SMNVEV (reference sequence). For the CDR3, the DNA is TGTACCAGCAGTTCACAGGGGGTCTATGAAAAACTGTTTTTT. Amino acid sequence: CTSSSQGVYEKLFF.